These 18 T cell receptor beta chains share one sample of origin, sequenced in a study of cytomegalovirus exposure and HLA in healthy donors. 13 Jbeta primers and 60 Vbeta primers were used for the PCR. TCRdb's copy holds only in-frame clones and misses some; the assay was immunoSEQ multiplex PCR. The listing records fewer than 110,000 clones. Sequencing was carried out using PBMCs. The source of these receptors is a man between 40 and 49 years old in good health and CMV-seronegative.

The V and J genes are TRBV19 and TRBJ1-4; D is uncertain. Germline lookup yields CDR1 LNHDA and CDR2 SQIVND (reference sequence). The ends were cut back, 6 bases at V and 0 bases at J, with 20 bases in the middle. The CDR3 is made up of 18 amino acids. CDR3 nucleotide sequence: TGTGCCAGTAGCCCCCTCGGAGCGTTTATAGCAACTAATGAAAAACTGTTTTTT. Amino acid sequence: CASSPLGAFIATNEKLFF.

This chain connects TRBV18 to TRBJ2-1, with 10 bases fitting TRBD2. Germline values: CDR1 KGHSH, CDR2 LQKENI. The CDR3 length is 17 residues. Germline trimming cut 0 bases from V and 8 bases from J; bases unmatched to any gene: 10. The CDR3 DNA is TGTGCCAGCTCACCACCGAGGAGCGGGAGGGCCGTGGATGAGCAGTTCTTC. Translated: CASSPPRSGRAVDEQFF.

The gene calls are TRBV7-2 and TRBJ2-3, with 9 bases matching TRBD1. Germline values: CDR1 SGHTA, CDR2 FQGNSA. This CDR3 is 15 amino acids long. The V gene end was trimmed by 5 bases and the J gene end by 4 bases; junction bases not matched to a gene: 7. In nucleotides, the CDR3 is TGTGCCAGCAGCCCAGACAGGGGGAGGGCAGATACGCAGTATTTT. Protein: CASSPDRGRADTQYF.

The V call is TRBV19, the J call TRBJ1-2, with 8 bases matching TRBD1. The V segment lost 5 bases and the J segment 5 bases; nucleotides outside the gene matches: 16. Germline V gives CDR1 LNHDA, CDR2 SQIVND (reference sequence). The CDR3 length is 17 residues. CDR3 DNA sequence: TGTGCCAGTAGTCCCGGACAGGGTTGGGCCCTAAAATATGGCTACACCTTC. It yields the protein CASSPGQGWALKYGYTF.

For the CDR3, the DNA is TGTGCCAGCAGTTTAAACCGGGACACCCACTCCTACGAGCAGTACTTC. It is translated as CASSLNRDTHSYEQYF. The chain recombines TRBV28 with TRBJ2-7, with a weak D call TRBD1 (6 bases). Germline values: CDR1 MDHEN, CDR2 SYDVKM. The CDR3 totals 16 residues. Trimming left V 2 bases short and J 0 bases short, with 14 bases between.

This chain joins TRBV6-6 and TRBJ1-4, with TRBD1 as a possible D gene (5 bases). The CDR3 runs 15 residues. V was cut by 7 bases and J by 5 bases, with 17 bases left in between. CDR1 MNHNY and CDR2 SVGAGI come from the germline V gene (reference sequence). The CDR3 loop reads CASTSPRGGNEKLFF. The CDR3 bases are TGTGCCAGCACTTCTCCTCGGGGGGGAAATGAAAAACTGTTTTTT.

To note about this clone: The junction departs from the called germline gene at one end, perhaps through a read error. CDR3 bases: TGTGCCAGCAGCCACGACCTGAGGGGCGGGGGGCCCCCTTTGGCGGATTTT. Translation: CASSHDLRGGGPPLADF. V is TRBV9 and J is TRBJ2-3; TRBD2 matches 8 bases. This CDR3 has 17 amino acids. Germline V gene data show CDR1 as SGDLS and CDR2 as YYNGEE.

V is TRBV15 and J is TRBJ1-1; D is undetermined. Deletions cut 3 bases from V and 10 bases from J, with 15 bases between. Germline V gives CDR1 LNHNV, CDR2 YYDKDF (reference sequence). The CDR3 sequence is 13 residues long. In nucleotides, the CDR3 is TGTGCCACCAGCAGGGAAGACCTCCCAGGAGCTTTCTTT. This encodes CATSREDLPGAFF.

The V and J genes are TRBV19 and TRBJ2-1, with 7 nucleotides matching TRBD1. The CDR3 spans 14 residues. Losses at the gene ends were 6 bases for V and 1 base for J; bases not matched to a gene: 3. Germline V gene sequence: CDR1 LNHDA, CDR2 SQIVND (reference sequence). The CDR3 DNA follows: TGTGCCAGTAGGACAGGGCAGTCCTACAATGAGCAGTTCTTC. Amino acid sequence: CASRTGQSYNEQFF.

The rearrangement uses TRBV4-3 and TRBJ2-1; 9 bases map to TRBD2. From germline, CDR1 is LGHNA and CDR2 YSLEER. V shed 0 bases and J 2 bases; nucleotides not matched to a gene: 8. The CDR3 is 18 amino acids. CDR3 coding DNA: TGCGCCAGCAGCCAAGAACTAGCGGGCTGGGGGCCCTACAATGAGCAGTTCTTC. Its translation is CASSQELAGWGPYNEQFF.

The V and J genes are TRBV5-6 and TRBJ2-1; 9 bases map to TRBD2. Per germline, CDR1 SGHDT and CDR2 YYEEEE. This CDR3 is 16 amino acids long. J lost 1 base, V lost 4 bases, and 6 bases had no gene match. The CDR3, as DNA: TGTGCCAGCAGCCCAGCGGGGGGCACATCCTACAATGAGCAGTTCTTC. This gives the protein CASSPAGGTSYNEQFF.

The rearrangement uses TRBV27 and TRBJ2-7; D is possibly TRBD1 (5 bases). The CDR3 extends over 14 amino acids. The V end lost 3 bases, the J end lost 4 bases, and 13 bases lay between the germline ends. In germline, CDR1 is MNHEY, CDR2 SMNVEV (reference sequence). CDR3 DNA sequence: TGTGCCAGCAGTTTGACAGCAGCCCCATACGAGCAGTACTTC. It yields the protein CASSLTAAPYEQYF.

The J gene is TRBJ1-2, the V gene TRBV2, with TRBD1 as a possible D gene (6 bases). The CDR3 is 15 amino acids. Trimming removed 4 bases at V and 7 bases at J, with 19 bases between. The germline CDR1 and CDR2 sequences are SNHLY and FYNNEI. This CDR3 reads CASSGDIKGVGGYTF. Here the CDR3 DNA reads TGTGCCAGCAGTGGTGATATTAAGGGGGTTGGTGGCTACACCTTC. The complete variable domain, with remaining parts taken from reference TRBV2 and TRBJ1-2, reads EPEVTQTPSHQVTQMGQEVILRCVPISNHLYFYWYRQILGQKVEFLVSFYNNEISEKSEIFDDQFSVERPDGSNFTLKIRSTKLEDSAMYFCASSGDIKGVGGYTFGSGTRLTVV.

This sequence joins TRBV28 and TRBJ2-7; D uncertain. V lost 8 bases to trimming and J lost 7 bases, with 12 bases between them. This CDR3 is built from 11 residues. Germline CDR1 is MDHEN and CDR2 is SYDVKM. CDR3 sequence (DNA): TGTGCCAGCCGTGGTTCGAGGGAGCAGTACTTC. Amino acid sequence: CASRGSREQYF.

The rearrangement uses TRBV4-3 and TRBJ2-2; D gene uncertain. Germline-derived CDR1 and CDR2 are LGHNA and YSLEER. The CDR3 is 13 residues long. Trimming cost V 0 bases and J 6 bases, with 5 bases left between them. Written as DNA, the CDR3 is TGCGCCAGCAGCCAAGACAGCGCCGGGGAGCTGTTTTTT. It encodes CASSQDSAGELFF.

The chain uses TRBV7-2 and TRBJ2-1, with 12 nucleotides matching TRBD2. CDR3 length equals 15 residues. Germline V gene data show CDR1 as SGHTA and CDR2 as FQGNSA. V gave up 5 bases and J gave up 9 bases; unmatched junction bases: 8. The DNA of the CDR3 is TGTGCCAGCAGCGCCAGACTAGCGGGGGCGGTTGAGCAGTTCTTC. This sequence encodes CASSARLAGAVEQFF.

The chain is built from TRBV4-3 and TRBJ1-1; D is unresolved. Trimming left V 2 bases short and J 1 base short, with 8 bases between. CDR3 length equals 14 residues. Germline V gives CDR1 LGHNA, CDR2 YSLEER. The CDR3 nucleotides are TGCGCCAGCAGCCAACATCGGGGGAACACTGAAGCTTTCTTT. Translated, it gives CASSQHRGNTEAFF.

In nucleotides, the CDR3 is TGTGCCAGCAGTAGAGACAGGAATTCACCCCTCCACTTT. This codes for CASSRDRNSPLHF. This sequence joins TRBV2 and TRBJ1-6, with D possibly TRBD1 on 6 matching bases. Germline lookup yields CDR1 SNHLY and CDR2 FYNNEI. V lost 5 bases and J 7 bases, leaving 9 bases between the germline ends. The length of the CDR3 is 13 residues.